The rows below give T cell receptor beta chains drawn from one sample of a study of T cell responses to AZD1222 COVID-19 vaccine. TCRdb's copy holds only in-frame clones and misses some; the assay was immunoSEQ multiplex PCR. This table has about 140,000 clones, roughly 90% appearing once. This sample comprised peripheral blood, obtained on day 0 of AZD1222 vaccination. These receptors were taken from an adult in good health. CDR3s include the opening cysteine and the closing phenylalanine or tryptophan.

CAWVDRGNNSPLHF | TRBJ1-6 | TRBV30
CASSLAGYYEQYF | TRBJ2-7 | TRBV5-4
CASSPEGGRGTQYF | TRBJ2-3 | TRBV5-1
CASSAGRGPTEAFF | TRBJ1-1 | TRBV10-1
CASSYRPYEQYF | TRBJ2-7 | TRBV2
CASSYRTLFAGTDTQYF | TRBJ2-3 | TRBV28
CASSQGQGAYGYTF | TRBJ1-2 | TRBV3-1/TRBV3-2
CASTKDSTSYEQYF | TRBJ2-7 | TRBV5-1
CASSLRGVEAFF | TRBJ1-1 | TRBV5-6
CASSSYTGNGYTF | TRBJ1-2 | TRBV4-1
CASSTTGKPYGYTF | TRBJ1-2 | TRBV19
CASSERGSQPQHF | TRBJ1-5 | TRBV6-1
CASSGTRNTGELFF | TRBJ2-2 | TRBV18
CASRLDWGDGYTF | TRBJ1-2 | TRBV2
CASSSLAASSYNEQFF | TRBJ2-1 | TRBV7-3
CASSPHYTGELFF | TRBJ2-2 | TRBV6-5
CASSRDGGRAFF | TRBJ1-1 | TRBV27
CASSPEEGGRFRNQPQHF | TRBJ1-5 | TRBV18
CASSMGGSSYNEQFF | TRBJ2-1 | TRBV19
CASSHDLKGYGYTF | TRBJ1-2 | TRBV5-1
CASSLSGTGYNEQFF | TRBJ2-1 | TRBV27
CASNGQGAGNQPQHF | TRBJ1-5 | TRBV28
CASSMTGVGEQYF | TRBJ2-7 | TRBV7-9
CASTTTIRNTEAFF | TRBJ1-1 | TRBV11-2
CASSLTEQEYGYTF | TRBJ1-2 | TRBV5-1
CASSFGGTNRQQYF | TRBJ2-7 | TRBV27
CASSFNQGINEKLFF | TRBJ1-4 | TRBV7-6
CASSLHFRGRETQYF | TRBJ2-5 | TRBV5-1
CASSFGLADYNEQFF | TRBJ2-1 | TRBV11-2
CAISESGIPVLDEKLFF | TRBJ1-4 | TRBV10-3
CASSLAEGTEAFF | TRBJ1-1 | TRBV10-1
CASSLFGNEQFF | TRBJ2-1 | TRBV27
CASSLREGYTEAFF | TRBJ1-1 | TRBV7-2
CASSSGGGGLVTEAFF | TRBJ1-1 | TRBV7-8
CARTKNTGELFF | TRBJ2-2 | TRBV2
CASSERGNQPQHF | TRBJ1-5 | TRBV25-1
CAISESDTLVGGNQPQHF | TRBJ1-5 | TRBV10-3
CASSPRGGGLAGVPDTQYF | TRBJ2-3 | TRBV9
CASSLPGPGYTF | TRBJ1-2 | TRBV5-6
CASSTRQGATYGYTF | TRBJ1-2 | TRBV19
CASVKTEAFF | TRBJ1-1 | TRBV6-6
CASSEPNSPLHF | TRBJ1-6 | TRBV28
CASSSPRGLAGAEQFF | TRBJ2-1 | TRBV28
CASSNRGTGELFF | TRBJ2-2 | TRBV11-3
CASSFTGEQYF | TRBJ2-7 | TRBV7-9
CAISEQVNYGYTF | TRBJ1-2 | TRBV10-3
CASSFGVTGNQPQHF | TRBJ1-5 | TRBV7-2
CASSLYLGAGMNTEAFF | TRBJ1-1 | TRBV5-1
CASSSGVWKQYF | TRBJ2-7 | TRBV3-1/TRBV3-2
CSVRAPFGAFF | TRBJ1-1 | TRBV29-1
CASSTGGNYQPQHF | TRBJ1-5 | TRBV27
CASRAGTQNTEAFF | TRBJ1-1 | TRBV7-2
CASSLSQRGAIPLDYNEQFF | TRBJ2-1 | TRBV5-1
CASSLDRVPVDTQYF | TRBJ2-3 | TRBV7-2
CASSLMGASNQPQHF | TRBJ1-5 | TRBV7-9
CATQQGRNTEAFF | TRBJ1-1 | TRBV19
CASSQDRATTNEKLFF | TRBJ1-4 | TRBV3-1/TRBV3-2
CASRVDRNTEAFF | TRBJ1-1 | TRBV19
CAWSLGQGGNEQFF | TRBJ2-1 | TRBV30
CASSLRGGGSEQYF | TRBJ2-7 | TRBV7-9